These T cell receptor beta chains were read from a single sample in a study of cytomegalovirus exposure and HLA in healthy donors. Sequencing was performed with immunoSEQ multiplex PCR; in TCRdb, only in-frame clones are kept and a portion is missing. Its table records about 77,000 clones. Specimen: PBMCs. The receptors come from a middle-aged man in good health and CMV-seropositive. CDR3s include the opening cysteine and the closing phenylalanine or tryptophan. The D gene is left open where the match is weak.

d_call v_call cdr3_aa
TRBD1 TRBV12-5 CASGPGTAVGLNYGYTF
NA TRBV19 CASSSGAPLRRYGYTF
NA TRBV9 CASSPQGYTGELFF
NA TRBV2 CASRVGFENNEQFF
NA TRBV30 CAWSGPWPYTGELFF
NA TRBV7-9 CASSLAEDGYTF
TRBD2 TRBV6-4 CASSTGTSGQETQYF
TRBD1 TRBV9 CASSLQGARQETQYF
NA TRBV2 CASSEGQGSYGYTF
NA TRBV6-1 CASGGAGPHYGYTF
NA TRBV5-1 CASSLAPEVEVTDTQYF
NA TRBV29-1 CSVGERLAKNIQYF
NA TRBV6-1 CASIRNRATDTQYF
NA TRBV29-1 CSVAQDRSSPLHF
NA TRBV5-6 CASSFYEQGSRPYGYTF
NA TRBV4-2 CASSQGGLRDSNYGYTF
TRBD1 TRBV28 CASSLRTGDYGYTF
TRBD1 TRBV5-1 CASSSTGYDTGELFF
TRBD1 TRBV4-1 CASSQSPGQKQETQYF
NA TRBV9 CASSLGENTEAFF
TRBD1 TRBV7-8 CASSPRQGYTEAFF
NA TRBV9 CASSVGGNQETQYF
TRBD1 TRBV15 CATSRDPTGEETQYF
TRBD1 TRBV5-6 CASSWDSEKLFF
TRBD1 TRBV9 CASSVTGAGDSPLHF
TRBD1 TRBV30 CAWSPGQGEIQYF
NA TRBV7-8 CASSLRDFDGYTF
TRBD1 TRBV29-1 CSVHRGPSTDTQYF
TRBD2 TRBV11-2 CASSPLPVAGTQETQYF
TRBD1 TRBV19 CASSTSGTGSEKLFF
NA TRBV13 CASSNSPRNQPQHF
NA TRBV2 CASSEGWSTLHF
TRBD1 TRBV5-4 CASSSGTGGTDTQYF
NA TRBV7-8 CASSSSGANTGELFF
NA TRBV2 CASSVEVPGYTF
NA TRBV5-1 CASSPQPGNNQPQHF
TRBD1 TRBV5-1 CASSGGQGSTQYF
NA TRBV5-6 CASSLKGENYGYTF
TRBD2 TRBV19 CASSPRAGGVYEQYF
TRBD1 TRBV10-3 CAISRDPGQSWPQHF
TRBD1 TRBV10-1 CASSDRDSSGELFF
TRBD2 TRBV18 CASSPPRRGNNEQFF
TRBD2 TRBV9 CASSVSGRGTDTQYF
NA TRBV18 CASSPRTGWNTEAFF
NA TRBV29-1 CSVGPGNEDYTF
NA TRBV19 CASSLGWGGKNTEAFF
NA TRBV7-8 CASSRNGPLDEQYF
NA TRBV7-9 CASSERGNNEQFF
TRBD2 TRBV10-3 CAIRSGTSGSNGANVLTF
NA TRBV19 CASSIRAMRVSNQPQHF
NA TRBV11-2 CASRRNLILRASETYEQYF
NA TRBV4-1 CASSQGASGANVLTF